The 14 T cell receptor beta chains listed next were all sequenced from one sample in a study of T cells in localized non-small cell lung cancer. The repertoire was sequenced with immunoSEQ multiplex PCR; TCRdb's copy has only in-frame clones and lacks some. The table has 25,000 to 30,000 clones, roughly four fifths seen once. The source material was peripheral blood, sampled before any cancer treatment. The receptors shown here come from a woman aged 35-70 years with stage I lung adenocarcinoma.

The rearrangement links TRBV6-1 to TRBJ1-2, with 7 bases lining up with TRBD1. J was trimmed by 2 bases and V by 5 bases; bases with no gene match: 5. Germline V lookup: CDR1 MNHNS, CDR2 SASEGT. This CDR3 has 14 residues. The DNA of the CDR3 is TGTGCCAGCAGTCACCCGACAGGGAACTATGGCTACACCTTC. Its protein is CASSHPTGNYGYTF.

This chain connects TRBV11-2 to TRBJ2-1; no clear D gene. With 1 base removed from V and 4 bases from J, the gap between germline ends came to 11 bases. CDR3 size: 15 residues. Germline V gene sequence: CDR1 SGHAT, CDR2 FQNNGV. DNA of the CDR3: TGTGCCAGCAGCTTAGGGCACCGGGTTTACAATGAGCAGTTCTTC. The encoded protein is CASSLGHRVYNEQFF.

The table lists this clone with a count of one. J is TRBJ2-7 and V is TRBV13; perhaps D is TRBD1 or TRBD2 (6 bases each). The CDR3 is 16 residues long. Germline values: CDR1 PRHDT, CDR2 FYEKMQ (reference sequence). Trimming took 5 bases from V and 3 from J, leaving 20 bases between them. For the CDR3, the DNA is TGTGCCAGCAGCCCAGGTGGGGGGCGCCGAAACTACGAGCAGTACTTC. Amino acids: CASSPGGGRRNYEQYF.

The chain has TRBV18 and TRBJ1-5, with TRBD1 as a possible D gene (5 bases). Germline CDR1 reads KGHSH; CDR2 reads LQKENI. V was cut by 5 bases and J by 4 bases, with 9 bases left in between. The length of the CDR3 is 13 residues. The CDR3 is CASSSGGNQPQHF. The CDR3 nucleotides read TGTGCCAGCTCATCGGGGGGAAATCAGCCCCAGCATTTT.

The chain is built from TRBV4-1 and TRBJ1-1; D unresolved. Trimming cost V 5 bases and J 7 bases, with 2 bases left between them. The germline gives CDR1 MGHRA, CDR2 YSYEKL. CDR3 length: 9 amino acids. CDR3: CASSYEAFF. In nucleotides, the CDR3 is TGCGCCAGCAGCTATGAAGCTTTCTTT.

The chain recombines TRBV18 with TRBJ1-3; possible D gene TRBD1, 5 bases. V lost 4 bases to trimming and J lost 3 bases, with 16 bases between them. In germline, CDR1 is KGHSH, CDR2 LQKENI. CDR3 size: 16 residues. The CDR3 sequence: CASSRTSDKLGNTIYF. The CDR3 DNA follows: TGTGCCAGCTCACGGACCTCGGACAAGCTTGGAAACACCATATATTTT. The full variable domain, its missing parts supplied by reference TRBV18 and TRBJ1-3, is NAGVMQNPRHLVRRRGQEARLRCSPMKGHSHVYWYRQLPEEGLKFMVYLQKENIIDESGMPKERFSAEFPKEGPSILRIQQVVRGDSAAYFCASSRTSDKLGNTIYFGEGSWLTVV.

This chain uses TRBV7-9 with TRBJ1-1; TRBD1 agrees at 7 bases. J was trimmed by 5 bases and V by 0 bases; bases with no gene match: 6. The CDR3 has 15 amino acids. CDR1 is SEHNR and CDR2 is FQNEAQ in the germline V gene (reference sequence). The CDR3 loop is CASSLAQTGKTEAFF. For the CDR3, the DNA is TGTGCCAGCAGCTTAGCCCAGACAGGGAAAACTGAAGCTTTCTTT.

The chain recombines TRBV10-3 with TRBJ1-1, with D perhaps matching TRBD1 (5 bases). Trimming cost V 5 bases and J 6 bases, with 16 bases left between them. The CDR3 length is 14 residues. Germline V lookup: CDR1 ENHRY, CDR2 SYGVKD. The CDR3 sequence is CAISRDSGKAEAFF. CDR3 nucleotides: TGTGCCATCAGTAGGGACTCGGGGAAAGCTGAAGCTTTCTTT.

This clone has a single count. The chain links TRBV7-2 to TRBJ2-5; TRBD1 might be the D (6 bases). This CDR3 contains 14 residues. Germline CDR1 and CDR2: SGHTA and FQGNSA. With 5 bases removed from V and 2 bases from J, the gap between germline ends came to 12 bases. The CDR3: CASSHPDRQETQYF. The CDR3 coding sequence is TGTGCCAGCAGCCATCCAGACAGGCAAGAGACCCAGTACTTC.

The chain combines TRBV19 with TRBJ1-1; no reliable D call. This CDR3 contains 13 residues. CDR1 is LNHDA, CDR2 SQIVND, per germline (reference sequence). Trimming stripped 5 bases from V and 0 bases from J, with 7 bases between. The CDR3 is CASSSHMNTEAFF. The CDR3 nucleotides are TGTGCCAGTAGTTCACACATGAACACTGAAGCTTTCTTT.

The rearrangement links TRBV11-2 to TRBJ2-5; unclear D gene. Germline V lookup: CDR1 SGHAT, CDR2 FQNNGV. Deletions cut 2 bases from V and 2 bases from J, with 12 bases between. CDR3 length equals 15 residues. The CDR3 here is CASSLMAPPQETQYF. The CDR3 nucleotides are TGTGCCAGCAGCTTAATGGCACCTCCGCAAGAGACCCAGTACTTC.

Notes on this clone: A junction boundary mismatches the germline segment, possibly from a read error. CDR3 residues: CAGRKGRGAVF. The CDR3 DNA reads TGCGCCGGCCGTAAAGGCCGGGGAGCTGTTTTT. The chain carries TRBV23-1 and TRBJ2-2; possible D gene TRBD2, 5 bases. TRBV23-1 is an ORF for which the function is uncertain. The CDR3 is 11 amino acids.

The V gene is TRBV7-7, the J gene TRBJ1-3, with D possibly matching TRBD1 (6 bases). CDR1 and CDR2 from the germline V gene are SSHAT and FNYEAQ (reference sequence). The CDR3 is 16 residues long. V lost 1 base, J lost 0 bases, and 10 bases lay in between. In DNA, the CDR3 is TGTGCCAGCAGCTTAGGGCCCAGGGGCTCTGGAAACACCATATATTTT. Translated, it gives CASSLGPRGSGNTIYF.

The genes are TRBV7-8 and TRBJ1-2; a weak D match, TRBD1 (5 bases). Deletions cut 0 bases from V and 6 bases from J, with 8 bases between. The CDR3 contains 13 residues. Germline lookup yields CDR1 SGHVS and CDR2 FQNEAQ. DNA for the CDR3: TGTGCCAGCAGCTTAGCCAGGGAGCATGGCTACACCTTC. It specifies CASSLAREHGYTF.